The text below deals with one TCR beta chain. A much larger clone is a single base away; this may be a read error. The sample originates from a study of blood T cells in healthy people across ages. About the research overall: Capture by template switching was about one barcoded beta molecule per two T cells.

Primers used in a second PCR of roughly 6 to 11 cycles were a sample-barcoded 5' primer and a J-beta primer mix. Every single cDNA molecule received a tag from a template-switch adaptor with 12 random nucleotides. In TCRdb, the 5' RACE reads were re-called with MiXCR into one record per CDR3 protein. This table has 1.5 million to 2 million distinct CDR3 sequences, over 25% appearing once. Germline-derived CDR1 and CDR2 are SGDLS and YYNGEE. This CDR3 is 14 amino acids long. This chain connects TRBV9 to TRBJ2-3, with TRBD2 matching over 11 bases. Material: blood. This TCR was recovered from a woman in her 30s in good health. CDR3 bases: TGTGTCAGCAGCGTCGGGACTAGCGGAGATACGCAGTATTTT. Translating gives CVSSVGTSGDTQYF.